Described below is a single T cell receptor (beta chain) sequence and its context. The antigen remains unidentified. CDR3 length: 13 amino acids. Germline CDR1 is MRHNA and CDR2 is SNTAGT. The V end was cut by 2 bases, the J end by 1 base, with 5 bases between. This sample was included in a study of long-term antiretroviral therapy in people with HIV. General observations from the study: Across all time points, the repertoire was dominated by clones that expanded before ART. Therapy changes, viral resistance and ART adherence were not documented in the available data.

Survey level was the resolution at which the v3.0 immunoSEQ assay ran. Sequencing used immunoSEQ multiplex PCR; TCRdb keeps in-frame clones, though not all of them. The sample has over 15,000 clones, about 81% seen once; the top ten hold approximately 8.4%. The chain employs TRBV6-4 and TRBJ1-1, with D hard to call. Source: unsorted PBMCs, taken 0.9 years after starting antiretroviral therapy. The source of this sequence is a man aged 18 to 29 with HIV. CDR3 residues: CASSDRRNTEAFF. The CDR3 coding sequence is TGTGCCAGCAGTGACCGGAGGAACACTGAAGCTTTCTTT.